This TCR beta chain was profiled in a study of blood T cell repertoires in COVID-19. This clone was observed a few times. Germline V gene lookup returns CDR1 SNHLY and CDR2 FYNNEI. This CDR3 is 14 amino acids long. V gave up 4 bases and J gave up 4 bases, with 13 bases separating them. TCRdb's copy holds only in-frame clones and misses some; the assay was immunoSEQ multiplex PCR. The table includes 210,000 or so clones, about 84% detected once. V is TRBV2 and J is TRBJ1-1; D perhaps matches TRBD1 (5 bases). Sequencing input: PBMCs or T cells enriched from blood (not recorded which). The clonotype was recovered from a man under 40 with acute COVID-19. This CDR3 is CASSASRGGTEAFF. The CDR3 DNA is TGTGCCAGCAGTGCCTCGAGGGGAGGCACTGAAGCTTTCTTT.